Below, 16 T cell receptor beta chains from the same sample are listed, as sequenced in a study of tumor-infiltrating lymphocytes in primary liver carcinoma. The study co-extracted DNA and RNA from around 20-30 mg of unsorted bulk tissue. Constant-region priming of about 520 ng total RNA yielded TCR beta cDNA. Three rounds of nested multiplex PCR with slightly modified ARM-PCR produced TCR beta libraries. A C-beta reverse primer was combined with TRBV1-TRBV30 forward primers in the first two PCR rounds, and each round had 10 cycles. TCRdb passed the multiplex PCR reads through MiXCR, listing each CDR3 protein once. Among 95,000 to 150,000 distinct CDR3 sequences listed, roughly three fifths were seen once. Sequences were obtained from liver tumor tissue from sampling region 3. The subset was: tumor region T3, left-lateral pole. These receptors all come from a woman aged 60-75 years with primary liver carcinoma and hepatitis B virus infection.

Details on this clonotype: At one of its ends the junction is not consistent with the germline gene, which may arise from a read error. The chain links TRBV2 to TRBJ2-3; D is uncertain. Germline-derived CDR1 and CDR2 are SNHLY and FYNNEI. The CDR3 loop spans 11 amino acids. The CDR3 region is CVSSSTDTQYF. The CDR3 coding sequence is TGTGTCAGCAGTAGCACAGATACGCAGTATTTT.

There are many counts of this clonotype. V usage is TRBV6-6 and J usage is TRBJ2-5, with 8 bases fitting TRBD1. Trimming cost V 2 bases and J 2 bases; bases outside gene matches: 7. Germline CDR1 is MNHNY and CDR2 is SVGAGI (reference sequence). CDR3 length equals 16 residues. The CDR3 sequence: CASSYGSGGYQETQYF. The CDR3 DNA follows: TGTGCCAGCAGTTACGGCTCAGGGGGCTATCAAGAGACCCAGTACTTC.

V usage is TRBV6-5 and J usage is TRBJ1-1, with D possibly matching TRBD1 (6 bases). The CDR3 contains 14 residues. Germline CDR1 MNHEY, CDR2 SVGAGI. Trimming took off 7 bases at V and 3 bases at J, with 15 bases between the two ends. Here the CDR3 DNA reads TGTGCCAGCACTGGACAGATGGGTCACACTGAAGCTTTCTTT. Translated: CASTGQMGHTEAFF.

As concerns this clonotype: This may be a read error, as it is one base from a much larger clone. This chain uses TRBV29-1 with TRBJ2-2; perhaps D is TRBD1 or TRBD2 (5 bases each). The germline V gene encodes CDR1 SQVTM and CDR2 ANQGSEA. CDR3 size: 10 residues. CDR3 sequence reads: CGTYTGELVF. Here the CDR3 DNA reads TGCGGGACCTACACCGGGGAGCTGGTTTTT.

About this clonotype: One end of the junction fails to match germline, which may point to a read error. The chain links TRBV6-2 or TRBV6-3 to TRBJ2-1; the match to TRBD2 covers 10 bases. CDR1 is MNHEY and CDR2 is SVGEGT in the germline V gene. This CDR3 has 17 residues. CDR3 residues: CASSTTFSGRSYNGQFF. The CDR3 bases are TGTGCAAGCAGTACCACCTTTAGCGGGAGGTCTTACAATGGGCAGTTCTTC.

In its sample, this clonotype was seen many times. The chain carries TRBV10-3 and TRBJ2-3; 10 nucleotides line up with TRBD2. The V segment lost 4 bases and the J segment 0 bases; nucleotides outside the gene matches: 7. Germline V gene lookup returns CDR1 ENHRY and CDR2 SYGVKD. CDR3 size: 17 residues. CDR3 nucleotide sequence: TGTGCCATCAGTGCCGGAGCGGGAGGGCCTAGCACAGATACGCAGTATTTT. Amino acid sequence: CAISAGAGGPSTDTQYF.

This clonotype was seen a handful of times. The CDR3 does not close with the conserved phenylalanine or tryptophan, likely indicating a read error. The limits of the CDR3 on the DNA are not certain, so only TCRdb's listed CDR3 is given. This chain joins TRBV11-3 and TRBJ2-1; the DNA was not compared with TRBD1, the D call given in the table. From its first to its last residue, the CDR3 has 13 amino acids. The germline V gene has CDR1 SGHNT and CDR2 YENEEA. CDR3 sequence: CASSFGTNNEQCI.

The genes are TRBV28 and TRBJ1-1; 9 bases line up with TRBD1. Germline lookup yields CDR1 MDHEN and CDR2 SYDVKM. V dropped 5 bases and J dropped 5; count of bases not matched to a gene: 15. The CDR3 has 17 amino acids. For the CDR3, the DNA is TGTGCCAGCAGTCCACGTGGACAGGGGCGAGCAAATACTGAAGCTTTCTTT. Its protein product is CASSPRGQGRANTEAFF.

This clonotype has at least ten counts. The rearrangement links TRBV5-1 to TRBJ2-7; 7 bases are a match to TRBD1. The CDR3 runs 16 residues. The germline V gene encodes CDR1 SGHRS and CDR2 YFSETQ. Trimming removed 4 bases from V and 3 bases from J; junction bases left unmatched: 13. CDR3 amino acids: CASSDHLGQVIYEQYF. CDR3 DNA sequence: TGCGCCAGCAGCGATCACCTTGGACAGGTCATCTACGAGCAGTACTTC.

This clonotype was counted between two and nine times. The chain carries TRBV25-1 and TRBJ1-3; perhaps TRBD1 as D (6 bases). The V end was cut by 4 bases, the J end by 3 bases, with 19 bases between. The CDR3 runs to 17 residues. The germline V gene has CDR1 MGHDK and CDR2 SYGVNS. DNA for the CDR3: TGTGCCAGCAGTGGGGGGAGAGGGGGGCGCGGTGGAAACACCATATATTTT. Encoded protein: CASSGGRGGRGGNTIYF.

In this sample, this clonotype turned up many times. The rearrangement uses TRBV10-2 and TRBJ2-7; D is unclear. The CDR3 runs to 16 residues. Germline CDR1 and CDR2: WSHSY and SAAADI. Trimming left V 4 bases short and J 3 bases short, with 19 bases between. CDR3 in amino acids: CASSVQQTIGSYEQYF. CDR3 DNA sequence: TGCGCCAGCAGTGTTCAGCAGACCATAGGAAGCTACGAGCAGTACTTC.

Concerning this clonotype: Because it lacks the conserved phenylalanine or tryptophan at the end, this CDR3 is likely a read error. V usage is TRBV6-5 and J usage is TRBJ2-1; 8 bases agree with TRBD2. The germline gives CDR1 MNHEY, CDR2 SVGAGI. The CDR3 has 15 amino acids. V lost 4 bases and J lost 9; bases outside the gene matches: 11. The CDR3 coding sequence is TGTGCCAGCAGTTCCGGGCCAGCGGGAGCATCTGAGCAGTTCTTA. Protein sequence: CASSSGPAGASEQFL.

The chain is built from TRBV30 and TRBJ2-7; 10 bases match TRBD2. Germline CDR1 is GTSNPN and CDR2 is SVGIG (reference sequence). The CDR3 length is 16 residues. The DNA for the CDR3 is TGTACCACGGAGAGGACTAGCGGATTGTTCTCCTACGAGCAGTACTTC. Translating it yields CTTERTSGLFSYEQYF.

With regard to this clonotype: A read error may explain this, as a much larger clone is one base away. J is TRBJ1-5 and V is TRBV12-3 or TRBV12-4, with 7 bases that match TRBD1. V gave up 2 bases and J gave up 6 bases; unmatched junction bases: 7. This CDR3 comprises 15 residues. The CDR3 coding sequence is TGTGCCAGCAGTTTAACAGGGGACGTCGGTCAGCCCCAGCATTTT. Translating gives CASSLTGDVGQPQHF.

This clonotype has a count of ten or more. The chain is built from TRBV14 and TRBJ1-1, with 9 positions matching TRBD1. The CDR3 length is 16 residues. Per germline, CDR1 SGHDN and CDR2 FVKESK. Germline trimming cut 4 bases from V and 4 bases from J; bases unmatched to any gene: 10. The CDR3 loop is CASSPLQGAQSTEAFF. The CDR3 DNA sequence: TGTGCCAGCAGCCCCCTACAGGGGGCTCAGAGCACTGAAGCTTTCTTT.

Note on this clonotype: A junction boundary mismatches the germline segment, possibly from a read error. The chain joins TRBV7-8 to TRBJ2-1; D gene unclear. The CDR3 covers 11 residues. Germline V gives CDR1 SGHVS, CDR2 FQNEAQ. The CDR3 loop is CVSKLYNEQFF. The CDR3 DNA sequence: TGTGTCAGCAAGCTCTACAATGAGCAATTCTTC. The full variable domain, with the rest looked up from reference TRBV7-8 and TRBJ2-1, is GAGVSQSPRYKVAKRGQDVALRCDPISGHVSLFWYQQALGQGPEFLTYFQNEAQLDKSGLPSDRFFAERPEGSVSTLKIQRTQQEDSAVYLCVSKLYNEQFFGPGTRLTVL.